The sequence of this T cell receptor beta chain was determined in a study of blood T cell repertoires in COVID-19. Study-wide context: Spain, Italy and the United States supplied samples that represented acute and convalescent COVID-19.

Sequencing was performed with immunoSEQ multiplex PCR; in TCRdb, only in-frame clones are kept and a portion is missing. Of 200,000 to 300,000 clones listed, more than 75% were seen once; the top ten hold around a tenth. Germline CDR1 SEHNR, CDR2 FQNEAQ (reference sequence). V dropped 7 bases and J dropped 0 bases, with 12 bases sitting between them. This CDR3 is built from 14 residues. The chain links TRBV7-9 to TRBJ1-1; maybe TRBD1 (5 bases). The clonotype comes from a man between 40 and 49 years old who had recovered from COVID-19. Sequencing was carried out using peripheral blood. The CDR3 protein is CASMEEGMNTEAFF. The CDR3 DNA is TGTGCCAGCATGGAGGAGGGGATGAACACTGAAGCTTTCTTT.